Presented here are 25 T cell receptor beta chains from one specimen sequenced in a study of T-cell reconstitution after alpha-beta-depleted transplantation in children. Unique molecular identifiers were used in preparing the TCRbeta library. In TCRdb, the PCR reads were re-called with MiXCR into one record per CDR3 protein. The profile shows 450,000 to 550,000 distinct CDR3 sequences, 10% to 12% of them singletons. The sequencing here drew on PBMCs, mostly from graft donor cells, taken 180 days after TCRalphabeta/CD19-depleted stem cell transplant. The receptors originated from a female patient aged 2-15 years who had a stem cell transplant for aplastic anemia, so the T cells may come from the graft donor.

This clonotype occurred a few times. This rearrangement joins TRBV6-2 or TRBV6-3 to TRBJ2-3; 8 positions match TRBD2. With V trimmed by 5 bases and J by 0 bases, 16 bases remained unmatched. There are 19 residues in the CDR3. Per the germline V gene, CDR1 is MNHEY and CDR2 is SVGEGT. CDR3 sequence reads: CASSTFGAGERYSTDTQYF. CDR3 DNA sequence: TGTGCCAGCAGTACTTTCGGAGCGGGAGAGCGATATAGCACAGATACGCAGTATTTT.

The rearrangement joins TRBV18 to TRBJ2-5; D not resolved. CDR3 length: 12 residues. The V end was cut by 5 bases, the J end by 5 bases, with 9 bases between. Per the germline V gene, CDR1 is KGHSH and CDR2 is LQKENI. CDR3 residues: CASSSVEETQYF. The CDR3 DNA reads TGTGCCAGCTCATCGGTAGAGGAGACCCAGTACTTC. The whole variable domain, filled in from reference TRBV18 and TRBJ2-5, reads NAGVMQNPRHLVRRRGQEARLRCSPMKGHSHVYWYRQLPEEGLKFMVYLQKENIIDESGMPKERFSAEFPKEGPSILRIQQVVRGDSAAYFCASSSVEETQYFGPGTRLLVL.

This clonotype appeared a few times. The rearrangement joins TRBV3-1 to TRBJ2-6; TRBD1 agrees at 10 bases. V lost 4 bases, J lost 4 bases, and 13 bases stayed unmatched. CDR3 length: 19 amino acids. CDR1 LGHDT and CDR2 YNNKEL come from the germline V gene (reference sequence). The CDR3, as DNA: TGTGCCAGCAGCCGCTGGACAGGGGGGCATAGTGTGGGGGCCAACGTCCTGACTTTC. It specifies CASSRWTGGHSVGANVLTF.

The rearrangement links TRBV7-8 to TRBJ1-6, with TRBD1 matching over 9 bases. The CDR3 contains 14 residues. Germline V gene lookup returns CDR1 SGHVS and CDR2 FQNEAQ. V lost 6 bases and J lost 7; bases outside the gene matches: 4. The CDR3 DNA reads TGTGCCAGCAGGAGAGGGACAGGGAATTCACCCCTCCACTTT. Encoded protein: CASRRGTGNSPLHF.

This sequence joins TRBV5-1 and TRBJ1-1, with D unclear. Germline CDR1 SGHRS, CDR2 YFSETQ. The CDR3 runs to 14 residues. V gave up 0 bases and J gave up 6 bases, with 12 bases separating them. The DNA for the CDR3 is TGCGCCAGCAGCTTGGACTCCCGGAGCCCTGAAGCTTTCTTT. As protein: CASSLDSRSPEAFF.

This clonotype was recorded many times. This sequence joins TRBV12-3 or TRBV12-4 and TRBJ2-2; D is undetermined. The CDR3 spans 14 residues. Trimming stripped 4 bases from V and 0 bases from J, with 6 bases between. The CDR3 here is CASSSYTNTGELFF. The CDR3 DNA reads TGTGCCAGCAGTTCCTACACGAACACCGGGGAGCTGTTTTTT.

The sample holds a few counts of this clonotype. The V call is TRBV28, the J call TRBJ1-6; TRBD1 matches 10 bases. The CDR3 sequence is 16 residues long. Germline assignment: CDR1 MDHEN and CDR2 SYDVKM. After removal of 1 base from V and 10 bases from J, the junction contained 7 bases not matched to a gene. The CDR3 DNA sequence: TGTGCCAGCAGTTTATCGGACAGGGGGGGTGGGTCACCCCTCCACTTT. Amino acids: CASSLSDRGGGSPLHF.

This clonotype was seen only a few times. This chain connects TRBV18 to TRBJ1-3; D might be TRBD1 (5 bases). Germline assignment: CDR1 KGHSH and CDR2 LQKENI. V lost 1 base to trimming and J lost 0 bases, with 10 bases between them. The CDR3 consists of 16 residues. The CDR3 spells CASSPLSRASGNTIYF. The CDR3 DNA reads TGTGCCAGCTCACCACTCTCCAGGGCCTCTGGAAACACCATATATTTT. Variable domain in full (rest from reference TRBV18 and TRBJ1-3): NAGVMQNPRHLVRRRGQEARLRCSPMKGHSHVYWYRQLPEEGLKFMVYLQKENIIDESGMPKERFSAEFPKEGPSILRIQQVVRGDSAAYFCASSPLSRASGNTIYFGEGSWLTVV.

In the case of this clonotype: One base away lies a much larger clone, so this may be a sequencing read error. The J gene is TRBJ2-2, the V gene TRBV5-4, with 11 bases aligning to TRBD2. The CDR3 spans 18 residues. The germline gives CDR1 SGHNT, CDR2 YYREEE (reference sequence). The V and J ends lost 5 bases and 8 bases, in that order; junction bases with no gene match: 17. The CDR3 bases are TGTGCCAGCAGACCGGGACAGCTACTAGCGGGAGCCGGTGGGGAGCTGTTTTTT. This gives the protein CASRPGQLLAGAGGELFF.

The V and J genes are TRBV6-1 and TRBJ2-4, with 15 positions matching TRBD2. The CDR3 consists of 15 residues. CDR1 and CDR2 from the germline V gene are MNHNS and SASEGT. Losses at the gene ends were 6 bases for V and 5 bases for J; bases not matched to a gene: 2. In DNA, the CDR3 is TGTGCCAGCAGGAGGACTAGCGGGAGGGAAAACATTCAGTACTTC. It yields the protein CASRRTSGRENIQYF.

This chain connects TRBV20-1 to TRBJ2-1, with 8 bases that match TRBD2. Per the germline V gene, CDR1 is DFQATT and CDR2 is SNEGSKA (reference sequence). The CDR3 length is 13 residues. Trimming took 6 bases from V and 2 from J; bases not matched to a gene: 3. The CDR3 protein is CSAVGLAYNEQFF. The CDR3 DNA sequence: TGCAGTGCCGTGGGACTAGCCTACAATGAGCAGTTCTTC.

Details on this clonotype: The conserved phenylalanine or tryptophan normally closing the CDR3 is absent here, so this likely arose from a read error. The gene calls are TRBV7-2 and TRBJ2-7; D not certain. This CDR3 has 13 amino acids. Trimming left V 2 bases short and J 3 bases short, with 8 bases between. Germline-derived CDR1 and CDR2 are SGHTA and FQGNSA. DNA of the CDR3: TGTGCCAGCAGCTTATTTCGCCTCTACGAGCAGTACCTC. Protein: CASSLFRLYEQYL.

This clonotype was found a few times. V usage is TRBV6-2 or TRBV6-3 and J usage is TRBJ2-7; 10 bases match TRBD1. CDR1 and CDR2 from the germline V gene are MNHEY and SVGEGT. The CDR3 is made up of 18 amino acids. V trimming: 0 bases; J trimming: 2 bases; junction bases outside the gene matches: 10. CDR3 bases: TGTGCCAGCAGTTACTCGCCGGGGCGTGGGACAGGGGCCTACGAGCAGTACTTC. Encoded protein: CASSYSPGRGTGAYEQYF.

The chain recombines TRBV28 with TRBJ1-1; D possibly corresponds to TRBD1 (6 bases). The V gene lost 8 bases and the J gene lost 1 base, with 14 bases spanning the gap. The CDR3 loop spans 14 amino acids. Germline CDR1 is MDHEN and CDR2 is SYDVKM. CDR3 amino acids: CASGLQGKNTEAFF. CDR3 nucleotides: TGTGCCAGCGGCCTCCAGGGGAAGAACACTGAAGCTTTCTTT.

The J gene is TRBJ2-7, the V gene TRBV18, with D perhaps being TRBD1 or TRBD2 (6 bases each). The germline V gene encodes CDR1 KGHSH and CDR2 LQKENI. The CDR3 has 16 residues. The ends were cut back, 0 bases at V and 5 bases at J, with 17 bases in the middle. CDR3 in DNA: TGTGCCAGCTCACCACCGAGGAAGGGGGGTATCAACGAGCAGTACTTC. Translating gives CASSPPRKGGINEQYF.

This chain joins TRBV19 and TRBJ1-1; D is undetermined. The CDR3 runs 13 residues. V was shortened by 7 bases and J by 1 base, with 10 bases between the two germline ends. Germline CDR1 and CDR2: LNHDA and SQIVND (reference sequence). The CDR3 nucleotides read TGTGCCAGTAAAGGACGGACGAACACTGAAGCTTTCTTT. Amino acid sequence: CASKGRTNTEAFF.

This clonotype came up a few times. The rearrangement joins TRBV10-3 to TRBJ2-7; 12 positions match TRBD2. Looked up from germline, CDR1 is ENHRY and CDR2 is SYGVKD. This CDR3 is built from 13 residues. V shed 7 bases and J 11 bases; nucleotides not matched to a gene: 9. The CDR3 here is CAIKRASGRVEYV. Here the CDR3 DNA reads TGTGCCATCAAGCGGGCTAGCGGGAGGGTGGAGTACGTC.

This clonotype was observed a handful of times. The chain combines TRBV24-1 with TRBJ2-1; D gene uncertain. The germline V gene has CDR1 KGHDR and CDR2 SFDVKD. V was pared by 0 bases and J by 4 bases, with 6 bases between. CDR3 length: 14 amino acids. CDR3 residues: CATSDLVEYNEQFF. The CDR3 DNA follows: TGTGCCACCAGTGATTTGGTCGAATACAATGAGCAGTTCTTC.

The chain couples TRBV10-3 to TRBJ1-6, with no clear D. V gave up 10 bases and J gave up 0 bases, with 16 bases separating them. In germline, CDR1 is ENHRY, CDR2 SYGVKD. The CDR3 runs to 16 residues. CDR3 sequence: CATRIDLSSYNSPLHF. CDR3 in DNA: TGTGCCACCCGAATTGACCTGAGCTCCTATAATTCACCCCTCCACTTT.

The J gene is TRBJ2-2, the V gene TRBV21-1; TRBD2 was called by the table and not checked on the DNA. TRBV21-1 represents a pseudogene. The CDR3 has 18 residues. CDR3 coding DNA: TGTGCCAGCAGCAAAGCTGAGCCTAGCGGGACGAACACCGGGGAGCTGTTTTTT. Amino acid sequence: CASSKAEPSGTNTGELFF.

This clonotype showed up just a few times. The rearrangement links TRBV27 to TRBJ1-4; TRBD1 might be the D (6 bases). The germline CDR1 and CDR2 sequences are MNHEY and SMNVEV (reference sequence). V was pared by 6 bases and J by 8 bases, with 25 bases between. The CDR3 contains 17 residues. The CDR3 spells CASRPRSLGARGEKLFF. CDR3 nucleotide sequence: TGTGCCAGCAGACCCAGAAGTCTGGGGGCACGGGGCGAAAAACTGTTTTTT.

This clonotype turned up a few times. The rearrangement joins TRBV28 to TRBJ1-6; D gene unclear. CDR1 and CDR2 from the germline V gene are MDHEN and SYDVKM. This CDR3 comprises 17 residues. V gave up 2 bases and J gave up 4 bases, with 15 bases separating them. In DNA, the CDR3 is TGTGCCAGCAGTTTAGGGCAGACTACAATATATAATTCACCCCTCCACTTT. Translating gives CASSLGQTTIYNSPLHF.

A single count supports this clonotype. CDR3 DNA: TGTGCCAGCTCCCCTCGCCGGGACATCTCCTACGAGCAGTACGTC. Translation gives CASSPRRDISYEQYV. The chain couples TRBV18 to TRBJ2-7, with a tentative D call TRBD1 (6 bases). CDR3 length: 15 amino acids. The germline V gene encodes CDR1 KGHSH and CDR2 LQKENI. Deletions cut 6 bases from V and 0 bases from J, with 15 bases between.

V is TRBV5-1 and J is TRBJ2-7, with a weak D call TRBD2 (5 bases). V lost 1 base, J lost 2 bases, and 10 bases lay in between. CDR1 and CDR2 (germline): SGHRS, YFSETQ. The CDR3 covers 14 residues. CDR3 region: CASSLWLAPYEQYF. The CDR3 nucleotides read TGCGCCAGCAGCTTGTGGCTAGCCCCCTACGAGCAGTACTTC.

This sequence joins TRBV11-2 and TRBJ2-2, with D perhaps TRBD2 (6 bases). Germline V gives CDR1 SGHAT, CDR2 FQNNGV. This CDR3 spans 15 amino acids. Trimming stripped 2 bases from V and 5 bases from J, with 12 bases between. The CDR3 DNA reads TGTGCCAGCAGCTTAACCGGGAGCGAAACCGGGGAGCTGTTTTTT. Its protein is CASSLTGSETGELFF.